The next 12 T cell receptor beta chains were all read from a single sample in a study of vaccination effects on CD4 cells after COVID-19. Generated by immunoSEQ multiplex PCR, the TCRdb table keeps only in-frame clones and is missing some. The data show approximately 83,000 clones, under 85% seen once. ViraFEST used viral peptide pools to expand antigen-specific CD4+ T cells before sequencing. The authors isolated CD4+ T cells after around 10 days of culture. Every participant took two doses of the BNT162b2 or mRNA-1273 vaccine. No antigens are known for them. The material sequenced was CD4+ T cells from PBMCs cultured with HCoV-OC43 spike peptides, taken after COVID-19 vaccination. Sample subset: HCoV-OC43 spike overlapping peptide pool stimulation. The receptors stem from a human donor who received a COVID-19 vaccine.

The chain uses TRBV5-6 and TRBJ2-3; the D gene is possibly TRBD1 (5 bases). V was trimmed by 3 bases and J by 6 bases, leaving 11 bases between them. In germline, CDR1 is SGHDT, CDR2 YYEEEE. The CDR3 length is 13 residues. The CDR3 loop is CASSWMQGDTQYF. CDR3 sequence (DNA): TGTGCCAGCAGCTGGATGCAGGGTGATACGCAGTATTTT.

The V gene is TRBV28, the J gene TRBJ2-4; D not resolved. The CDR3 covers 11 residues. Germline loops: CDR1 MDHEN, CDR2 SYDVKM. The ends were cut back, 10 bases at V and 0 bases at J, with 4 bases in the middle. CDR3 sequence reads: CAILAKNIQYF. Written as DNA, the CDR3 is TGTGCCATCCTAGCCAAAAACATTCAGTACTTC.

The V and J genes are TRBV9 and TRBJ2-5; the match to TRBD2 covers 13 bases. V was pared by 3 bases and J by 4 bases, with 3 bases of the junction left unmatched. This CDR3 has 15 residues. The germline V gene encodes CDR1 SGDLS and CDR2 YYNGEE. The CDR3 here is CASSGRTSGGETQYF. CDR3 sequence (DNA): TGTGCCAGCAGCGGACGGACTAGCGGGGGAGAGACCCAGTACTTC.

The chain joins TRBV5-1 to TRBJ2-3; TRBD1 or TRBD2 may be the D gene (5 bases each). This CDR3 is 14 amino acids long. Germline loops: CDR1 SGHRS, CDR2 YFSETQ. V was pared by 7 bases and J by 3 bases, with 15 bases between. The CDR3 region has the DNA TGCGCCAGCGGTATTGAGGGGCCAACAGATACGCAGTATTTT. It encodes CASGIEGPTDTQYF.

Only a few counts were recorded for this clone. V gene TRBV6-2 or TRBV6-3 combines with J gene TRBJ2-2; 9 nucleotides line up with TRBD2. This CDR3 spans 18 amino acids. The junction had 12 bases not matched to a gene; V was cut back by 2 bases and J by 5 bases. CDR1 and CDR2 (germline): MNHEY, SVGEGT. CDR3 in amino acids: CASSYPFVSGGGTGELFF. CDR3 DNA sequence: TGTGCCAGCAGTTACCCATTCGTTAGCGGGGGAGGAACCGGGGAGCTGTTTTTT.

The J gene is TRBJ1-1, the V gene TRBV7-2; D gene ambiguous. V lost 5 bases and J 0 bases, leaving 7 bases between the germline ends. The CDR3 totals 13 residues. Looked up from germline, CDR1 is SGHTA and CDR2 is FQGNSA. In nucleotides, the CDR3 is TGTGCCAGCAGCAGCACATTGAACACTGAAGCTTTCTTT. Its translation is CASSSTLNTEAFF. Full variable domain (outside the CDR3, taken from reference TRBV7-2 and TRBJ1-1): GAGVSQSPSNKVTEKGKDVELRCDPISGHTALYWYRQSLGQGLEFLIYFQGNSAPDKSGLPSDRFSAERTGGSVSTLTIQRTQQEDSAVYLCASSSTLNTEAFFGQGTRLTVV.

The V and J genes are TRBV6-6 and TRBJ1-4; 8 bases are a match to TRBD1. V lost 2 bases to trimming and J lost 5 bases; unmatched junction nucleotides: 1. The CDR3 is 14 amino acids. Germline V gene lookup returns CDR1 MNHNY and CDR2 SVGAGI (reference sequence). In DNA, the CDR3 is TGTGCCAGCAGTTACGACAGGGGAAATGAAAAACTGTTTTTT. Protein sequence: CASSYDRGNEKLFF.

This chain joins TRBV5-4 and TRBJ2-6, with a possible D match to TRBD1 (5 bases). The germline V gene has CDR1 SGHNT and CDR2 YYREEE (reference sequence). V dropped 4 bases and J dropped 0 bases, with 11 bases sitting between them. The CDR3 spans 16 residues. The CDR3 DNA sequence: TGTGCCAGCAGCCCCGGACACGCCTCTGGGGCCAACGTCCTGACTTTC. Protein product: CASSPGHASGANVLTF. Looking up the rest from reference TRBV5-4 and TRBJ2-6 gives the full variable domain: ETGVTQSPTHLIKTRGQQVTLRCSSQSGHNTVSWYQQALGQGPQFIFQYYREEENGRGNFPPRFSGLQFPNYSSELNVNALELDDSALYLCASSPGHASGANVLTFGAGSRLTVL.

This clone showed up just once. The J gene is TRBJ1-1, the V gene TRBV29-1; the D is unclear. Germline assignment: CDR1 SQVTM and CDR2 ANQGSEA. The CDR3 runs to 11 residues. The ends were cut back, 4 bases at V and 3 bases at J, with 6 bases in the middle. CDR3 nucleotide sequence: TGCAGCGTTGGAGGAGACACTGAAGCTTTCTTT. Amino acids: CSVGGDTEAFF.

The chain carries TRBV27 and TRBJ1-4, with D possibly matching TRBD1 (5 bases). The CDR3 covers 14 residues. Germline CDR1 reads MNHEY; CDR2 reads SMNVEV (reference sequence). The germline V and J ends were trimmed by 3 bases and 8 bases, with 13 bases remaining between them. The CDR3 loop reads CASSFSQGGEKLFF. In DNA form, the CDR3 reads TGTGCCAGCAGTTTTAGTCAGGGCGGGGAAAAACTGTTTTTT.

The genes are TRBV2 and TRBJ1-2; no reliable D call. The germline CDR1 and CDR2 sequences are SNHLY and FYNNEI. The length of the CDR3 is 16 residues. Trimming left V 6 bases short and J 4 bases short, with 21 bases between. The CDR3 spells CASSVDRTTQFYGYTF. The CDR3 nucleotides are TGTGCCAGCAGCGTGGACCGGACGACCCAGTTCTATGGCTACACCTTC.

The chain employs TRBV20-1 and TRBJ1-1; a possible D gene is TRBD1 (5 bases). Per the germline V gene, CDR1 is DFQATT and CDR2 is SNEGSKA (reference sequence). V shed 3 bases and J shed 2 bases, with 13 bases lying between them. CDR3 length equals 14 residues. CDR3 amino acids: CSASPGRGNTEAFF. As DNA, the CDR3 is TGCAGTGCTAGTCCGGGACGGGGAAACACTGAAGCTTTCTTT.